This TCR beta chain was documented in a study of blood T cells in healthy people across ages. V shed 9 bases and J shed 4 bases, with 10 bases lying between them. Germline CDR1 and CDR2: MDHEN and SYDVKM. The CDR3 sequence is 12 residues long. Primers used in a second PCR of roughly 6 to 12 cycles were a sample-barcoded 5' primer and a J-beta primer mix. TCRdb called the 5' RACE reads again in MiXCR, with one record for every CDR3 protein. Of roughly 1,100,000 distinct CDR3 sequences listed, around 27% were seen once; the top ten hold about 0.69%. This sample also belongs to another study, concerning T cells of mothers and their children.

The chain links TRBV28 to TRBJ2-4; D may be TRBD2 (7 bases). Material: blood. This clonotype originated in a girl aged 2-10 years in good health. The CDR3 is CASRGGKNIQYF. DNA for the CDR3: TGTGCCAGTAGGGGGGGGAAAAACATTCAGTACTTC. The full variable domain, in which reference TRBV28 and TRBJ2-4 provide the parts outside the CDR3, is DVKVTQSSRYLVKRTGEKVFLECVQDMDHENMFWYRQDPGLGLRLIYFSYDVKMKEKGDIPEGYSVSREKKERFSLILESASTNQTSMYLCASRGGKNIQYFGAGTRLSVL.